What follows is one T cell receptor beta chain and its context. This sample was taken from a study of blood T cell repertoires in COVID-19. Overall study context: Samples came from the United States, Italy and Spain, spanning acute and convalescent COVID-19.

The method was immunoSEQ multiplex PCR; TCRdb's version includes in-frame clones alone and lacks a portion of them. Of about 240,000 clones in the sample, around 90% were seen once. The sequence derives from a woman aged 70-85 years with active or convalescent COVID-19. The source material was peripheral blood.

The CDR3 is CASSSLRSETQYF. DNA for the CDR3: TGTGCCAGCAGCTCACTGAGATCGGAGACCCAGTACTTC. The genes are TRBV7-2 and TRBJ2-5; no firm D call. V lost 4 bases and J lost 5, with 11 bases in between. The CDR3 contains 13 residues. Germline V gives CDR1 SGHTA, CDR2 FQGNSA.